This TCR beta chain derives from a study of blood T cell repertoires in COVID-19. Overall study: The United States, Italy and Spain supplied acute and convalescent COVID-19 samples. The cDNA or gDNA used as material had been derived from T cells, B-cell-depleted T cells, or PBMCs.

Per the study methods: Reference gene primer amplification gave estimated nucleated cell counts. Libraries were prepared by immunoSEQ multiplex PCR; TCRdb keeps only in-frame clonotypes and omits some of them. V, J and clone size are those of that table, while D and trimming were read from the DNA. The repertoire includes under 350,000 clones, 80% to 90% of them detected once, and around 4.5% sits in the top ten. Enrolled through a virtual design, the participants were between roughly 18 and 90 years of age and came from 24 US areas. The CDR3 is 15 residues long. Sequenced: PBMCs or T cells enriched from blood (not recorded which). The receptor comes from a woman between 40 and 55 years old with acute COVID-19. This chain links TRBV21-1 with TRBJ1-6; the table's D call TRBD1 went unverified against the DNA. TRBV21-1 is given as a pseudogene. The CDR3 protein is CASSKVPGPNSPLHF. The CDR3 DNA follows: TGTGCCAGCAGCAAAGTCCCAGGGCCGAATTCACCCCTCCACTTT.